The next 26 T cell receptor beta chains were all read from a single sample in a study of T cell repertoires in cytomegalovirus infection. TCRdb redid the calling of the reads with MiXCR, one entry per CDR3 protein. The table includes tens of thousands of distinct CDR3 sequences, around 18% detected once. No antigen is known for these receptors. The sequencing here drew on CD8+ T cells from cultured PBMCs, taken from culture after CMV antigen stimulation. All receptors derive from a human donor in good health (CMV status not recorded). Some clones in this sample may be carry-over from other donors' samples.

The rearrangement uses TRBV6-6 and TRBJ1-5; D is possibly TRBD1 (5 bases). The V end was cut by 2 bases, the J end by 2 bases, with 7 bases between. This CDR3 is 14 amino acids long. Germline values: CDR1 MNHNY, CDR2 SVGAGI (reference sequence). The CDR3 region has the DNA TGTGCCAGCAGTTACGGGGGGGGCAATCAGCCCCAGCATTTT. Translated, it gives CASSYGGGNQPQHF.

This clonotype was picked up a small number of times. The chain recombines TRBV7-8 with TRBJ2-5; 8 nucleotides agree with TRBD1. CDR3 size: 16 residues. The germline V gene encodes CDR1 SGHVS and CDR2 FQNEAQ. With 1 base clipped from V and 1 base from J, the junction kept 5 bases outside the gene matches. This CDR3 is CASSLELQGGQETQYF. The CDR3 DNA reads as TGTGCCAGCAGCTTAGAACTACAGGGGGGCCAAGAGACCCAGTACTTC.

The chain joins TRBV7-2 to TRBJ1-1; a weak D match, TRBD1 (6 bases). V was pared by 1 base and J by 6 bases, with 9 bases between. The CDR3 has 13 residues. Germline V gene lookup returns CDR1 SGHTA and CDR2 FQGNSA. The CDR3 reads CASSLVGAAEAFF. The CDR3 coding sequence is TGTGCCAGCAGCTTAGTGGGGGCAGCTGAAGCTTTCTTT.

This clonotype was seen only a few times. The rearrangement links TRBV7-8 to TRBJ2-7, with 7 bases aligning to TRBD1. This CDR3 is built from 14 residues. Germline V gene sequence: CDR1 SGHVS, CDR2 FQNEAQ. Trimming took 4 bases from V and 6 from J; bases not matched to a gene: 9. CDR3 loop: CASSSDRAPSEQYF. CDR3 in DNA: TGTGCCAGCAGCTCAGACAGGGCCCCCTCCGAGCAGTACTTC.

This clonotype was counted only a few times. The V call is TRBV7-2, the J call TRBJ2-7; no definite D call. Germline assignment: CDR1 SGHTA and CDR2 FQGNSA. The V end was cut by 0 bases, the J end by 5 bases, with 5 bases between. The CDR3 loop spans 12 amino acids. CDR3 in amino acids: CASSLAGHEQYF. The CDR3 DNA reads TGTGCCAGCAGCTTAGCAGGCCACGAGCAGTACTTC.

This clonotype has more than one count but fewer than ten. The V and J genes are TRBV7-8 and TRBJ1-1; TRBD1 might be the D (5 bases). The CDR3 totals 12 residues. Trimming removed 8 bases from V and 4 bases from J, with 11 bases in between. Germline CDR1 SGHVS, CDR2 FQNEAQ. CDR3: CASLSGGTEAFF. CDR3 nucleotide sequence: TGTGCCAGCCTATCTGGGGGCACTGAAGCTTTCTTT.

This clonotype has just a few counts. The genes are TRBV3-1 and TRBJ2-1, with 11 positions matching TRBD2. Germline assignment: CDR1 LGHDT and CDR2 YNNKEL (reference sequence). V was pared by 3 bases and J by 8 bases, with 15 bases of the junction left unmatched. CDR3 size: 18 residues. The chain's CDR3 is CASSQAGTSGIRGDEQFF. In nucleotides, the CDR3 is TGTGCCAGCAGCCAGGCGGGGACTAGCGGCATCCGAGGGGATGAGCAGTTCTTC.

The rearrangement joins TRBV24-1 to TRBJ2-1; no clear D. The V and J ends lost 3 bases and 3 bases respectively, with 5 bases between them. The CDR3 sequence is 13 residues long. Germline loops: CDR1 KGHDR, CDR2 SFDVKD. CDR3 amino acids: CATSDPIYNEQFF. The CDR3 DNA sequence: TGTGCCACCAGTGATCCCATCTACAATGAGCAGTTCTTC.

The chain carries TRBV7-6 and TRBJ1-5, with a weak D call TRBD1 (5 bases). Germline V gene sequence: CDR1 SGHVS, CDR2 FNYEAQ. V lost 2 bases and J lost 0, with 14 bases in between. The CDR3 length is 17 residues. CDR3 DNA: TGTGCCAGCAGCTTACGGGGCGGGTGGCATAGCAATCAGCCCCAGCATTTT. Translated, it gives CASSLRGGWHSNQPQHF.

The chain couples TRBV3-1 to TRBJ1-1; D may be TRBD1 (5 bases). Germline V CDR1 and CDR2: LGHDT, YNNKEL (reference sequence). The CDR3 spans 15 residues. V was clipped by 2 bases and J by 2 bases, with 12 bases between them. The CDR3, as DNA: TGTGCCAGCAGCCAACCTGACAGATACAACACTGAAGCTTTCTTT. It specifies CASSQPDRYNTEAFF.

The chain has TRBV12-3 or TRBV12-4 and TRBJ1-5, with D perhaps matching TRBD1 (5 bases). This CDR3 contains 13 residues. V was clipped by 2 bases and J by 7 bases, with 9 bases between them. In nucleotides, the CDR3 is TGTGCCAGCAGTTTAAGGGGCGGGCAGCCCCAGCATTTT. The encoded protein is CASSLRGGQPQHF.

CDR3 sequence (DNA): TGTGCCAGCAGCTCGGGGAGTGTAGCGGGAGGGTCCTACAATGAGCAGTTCTTC. Translation: CASSSGSVAGGSYNEQFF. The rearrangement links TRBV7-6 to TRBJ2-1; the match to TRBD2 covers 11 bases. Germline V gives CDR1 SGHVS, CDR2 FNYEAQ. V trimming: 4 bases; J trimming: 1 base; junction bases outside the gene matches: 9. The CDR3 loop spans 18 amino acids.

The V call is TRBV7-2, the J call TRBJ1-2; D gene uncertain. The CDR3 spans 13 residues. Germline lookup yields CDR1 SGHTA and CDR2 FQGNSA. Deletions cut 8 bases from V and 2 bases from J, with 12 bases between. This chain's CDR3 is CASDRIDNYGYTF. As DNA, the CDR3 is TGTGCCAGCGACCGGATAGACAACTATGGCTACACCTTC.

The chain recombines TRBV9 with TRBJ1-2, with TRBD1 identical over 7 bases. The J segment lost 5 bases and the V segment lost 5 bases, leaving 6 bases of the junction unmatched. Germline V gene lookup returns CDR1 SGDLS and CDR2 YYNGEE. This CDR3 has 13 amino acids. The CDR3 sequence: CASSTGQKYGYTF. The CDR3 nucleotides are TGTGCCAGCAGTACGGGACAGAAGTATGGCTACACCTTC.

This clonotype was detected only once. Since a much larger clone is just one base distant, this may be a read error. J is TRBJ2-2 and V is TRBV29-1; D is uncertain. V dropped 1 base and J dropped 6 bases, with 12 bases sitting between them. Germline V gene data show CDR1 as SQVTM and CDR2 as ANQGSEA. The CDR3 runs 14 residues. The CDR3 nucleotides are TGCAGCGTTGAAGGTCCTAGGGTGGCCGGGGAGCTGTTTTTT. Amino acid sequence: CSVEGPRVAGELFF.

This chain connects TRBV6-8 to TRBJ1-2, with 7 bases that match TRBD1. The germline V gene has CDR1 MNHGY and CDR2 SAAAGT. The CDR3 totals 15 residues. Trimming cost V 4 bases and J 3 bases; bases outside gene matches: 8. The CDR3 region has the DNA TGTGCCAGCAGTTCCCGACAGGGACCCTACTATGGCTACACCTTC. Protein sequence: CASSSRQGPYYGYTF.

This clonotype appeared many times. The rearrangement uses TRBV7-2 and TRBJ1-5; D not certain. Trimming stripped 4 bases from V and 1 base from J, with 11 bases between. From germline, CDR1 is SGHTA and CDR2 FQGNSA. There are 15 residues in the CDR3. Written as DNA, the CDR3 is TGTGCCAGCAGCTCCCCGACGGAGAGCAATCAGCCCCAGCATTTT. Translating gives CASSSPTESNQPQHF.

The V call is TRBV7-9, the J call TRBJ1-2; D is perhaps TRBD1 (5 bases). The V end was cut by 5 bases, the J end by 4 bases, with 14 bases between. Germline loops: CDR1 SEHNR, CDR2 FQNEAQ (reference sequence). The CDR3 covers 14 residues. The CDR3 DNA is TGTGCCAGCAGCCGTGGGCCAGGGTCCTATGGCTACACCTTC. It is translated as CASSRGPGSYGYTF.

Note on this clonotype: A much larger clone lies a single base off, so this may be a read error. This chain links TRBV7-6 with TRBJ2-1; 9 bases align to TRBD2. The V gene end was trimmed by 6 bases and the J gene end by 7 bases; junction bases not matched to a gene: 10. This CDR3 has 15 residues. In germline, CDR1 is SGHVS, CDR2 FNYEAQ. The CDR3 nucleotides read TGTGCCAGCAGAGGACTAGCGCGGAGGGGGAATGAGCAGTTCTTC. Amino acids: CASRGLARRGNEQFF.

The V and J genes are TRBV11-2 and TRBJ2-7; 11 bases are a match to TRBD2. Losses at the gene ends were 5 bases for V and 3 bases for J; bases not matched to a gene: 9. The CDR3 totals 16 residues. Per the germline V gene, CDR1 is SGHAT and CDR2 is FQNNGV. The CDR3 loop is CASSLHLTSGSYEQYF. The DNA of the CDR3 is TGTGCCAGCAGCCTTCATCTTACTAGCGGGAGCTACGAGCAGTACTTC. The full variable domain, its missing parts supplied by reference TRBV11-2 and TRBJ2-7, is EAGVAQSPRYKIIEKRQSVAFWCNPISGHATLYWYQQILGQGPKLLIQFQNNGVVDDSQLPKDRFSAERLKGVDSTLKIQPAKLEDSAVYLCASSLHLTSGSYEQYFGPGTRLTVT.

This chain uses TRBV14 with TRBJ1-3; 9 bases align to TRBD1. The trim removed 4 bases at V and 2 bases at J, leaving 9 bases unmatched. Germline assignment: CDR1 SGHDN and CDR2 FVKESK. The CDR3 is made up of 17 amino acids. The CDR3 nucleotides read TGTGCCAGCAGCCTTCCTCGACAGGGGGGAACTGGAAACACCATATATTTT. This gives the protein CASSLPRQGGTGNTIYF.

The chain's CDR3 is CASSPFSTGATYEQYF. CDR3 in DNA: TGTGCCAGCAGTCCCTTCTCGACTGGCGCAACCTACGAGCAGTACTTC. The chain has TRBV28 and TRBJ2-7; D remains ambiguous. Deletions cut 5 bases from V and 2 bases from J, with 19 bases between. Germline V CDR1 and CDR2: MDHEN, SYDVKM. The CDR3 covers 16 residues.

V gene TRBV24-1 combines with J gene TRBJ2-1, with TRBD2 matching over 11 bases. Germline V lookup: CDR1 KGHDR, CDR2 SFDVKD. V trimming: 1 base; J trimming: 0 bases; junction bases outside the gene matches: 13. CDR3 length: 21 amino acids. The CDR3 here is CATSDFRYTGTSGSSYNEQFF. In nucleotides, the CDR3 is TGTGCCACCAGTGATTTTAGGTACACCGGGACTAGCGGAAGCTCCTACAATGAGCAGTTCTTC.

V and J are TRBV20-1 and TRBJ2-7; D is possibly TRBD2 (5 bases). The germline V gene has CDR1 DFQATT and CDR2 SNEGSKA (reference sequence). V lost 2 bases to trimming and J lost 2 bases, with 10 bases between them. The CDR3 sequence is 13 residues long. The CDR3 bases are TGCAGTGCTAGAAGCACCGGGACCTACGAGCAGTACTTC. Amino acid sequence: CSARSTGTYEQYF.

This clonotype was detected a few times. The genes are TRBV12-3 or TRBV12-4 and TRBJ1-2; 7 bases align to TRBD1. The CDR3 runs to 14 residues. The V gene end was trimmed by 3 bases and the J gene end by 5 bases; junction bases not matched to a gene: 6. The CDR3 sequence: CASSFRQGSYGYTF. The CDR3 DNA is TGTGCCAGCAGTTTCAGACAGGGATCATATGGCTACACCTTC.

The CDR3 reads CASRSPRDRVYEQYF. The DNA of the CDR3 is TGTGCCAGCAGGTCACCCCGGGACAGGGTCTACGAGCAGTACTTC. The gene calls are TRBV5-6 and TRBJ2-7, with TRBD1 identical over 9 bases. This CDR3 is 15 amino acids long. Per germline, CDR1 SGHDT and CDR2 YYEEEE. The junction had 9 bases not matched to a gene; V was cut back by 5 bases and J by 3 bases. The complete variable domain, with remaining parts taken from reference TRBV5-6 and TRBJ2-7, reads DAGVTQSPTHLIKTRGQQVTLRCSPKSGHDTVSWYQQALGQGPQFIFQYYEEEERQRGNFPDRFSGHQFPNYSSELNVNALLLGDSALYLCASRSPRDRVYEQYFGPGTRLTVT.